This is a list of T cell receptor beta chains from one sample in a study of blood T cells in healthy people across ages. TCRdb used MiXCR to reprocess the 5' RACE reads, holding one entry per CDR3 protein. The sample carries 450,000 to 700,000 distinct CDR3 sequences, approximately 25% recorded once. The sequenced material came from blood. These receptors came from a woman aged 70-85 years in good health. CDR3s include the opening cysteine and the closing phenylalanine or tryptophan. The D gene is left open where the match is weak. The size field is filled for only some rows; it gives once, few, many or a size class.

size,J,D,V,DNA,CDR3
-,TRBJ2-1,TRBD2,TRBV7-2,TGTGCCAGCAGGATAGCGGGGCCTAATGGGCAGTTCTTC,CASRIAGPNGQFF
-,TRBJ2-1,-,TRBV9,TGTGCCAGCAGCCCGGGGGCGGACCCTTACAATGAGCAGTTCTTC,CASSPGADPYNEQFF
-,TRBJ2-7,TRBD2,TRBV6-5,TGTGCCAGCAGTTCCCGTGATGGCGGGAGGAATTACGAGCAGTGCTTC,CASSSRDGGRNYEQCF
-,TRBJ2-2,-,TRBV7-2,TGTGCCAGCAGCCCCGATATCTATAGGGAGCTGTTTTTT,CASSPDIYRELFF
-,TRBJ1-5,TRBD1,TRBV7-8,TGTGCCAGCAGCGTATTAACAGGGGGCAATCAGCCCCATCATTTT,CASSVLTGGNQPHHF
-,TRBJ1-3,-,TRBV7-9,TGTGCCAGCAGCTTGCACCGGTTCTCTGGAAACACCATATATTTT,CASSLHRFSGNTIYF
few,TRBJ2-3,TRBD2,TRBV9,TGTGCCAGCAGCCGGACTAGCGGGGGGAATCCCCGTCCGGGAGATACGCAGTATTTT,CASSRTSGGNPRPGDTQYF
-,TRBJ2-1,TRBD1,TRBV24-1,TGTGCCACCAGTGACCCTAGGAGGACAGGGAATGAGCAGTTCTTC,CATSDPRRTGNEQFF
few,TRBJ2-7,TRBD2,TRBV20-1,TGCAGTGTTAGGGACTACTCCTACGAGCAGTACTTC,CSVRDYSYEQYF
few,TRBJ1-4,-,TRBV4-3,TGCGCCAGCAGCCAAGGGGCACACACCCGGCAGGGCACAACTAATGAAAAACTGTTTTTT,CASSQGAHTRQGTTNEKLFF
few,TRBJ2-1,TRBD1,TRBV5-1,TGCGCCAGCAGCTCCCAGGGGACAGGGAATGAGCAGTTCTTC,CASSSQGTGNEQFF
-,TRBJ2-5,-,TRBV7-2,TGTGCCAGCAGCTTAGGGGCACAGGGCTACGCCTACCAAGAGACCCAGTACTTC,CASSLGAQGYAYQETQYF
-,TRBJ1-2,-,TRBV6-5,TGTGCCAGCAGTTCAGGGCACTATGGCTACACCTTC,CASSSGHYGYTF
few,TRBJ2-1,-,TRBV18,TGTGCCAGCTCAGTTGTGGCTTCACTACCCAATGAGCAGTTCTTC,CASSVVASLPNEQFF
-,TRBJ2-1,-,TRBV4-3,TGCGCCAGCAGCCAAGTTACCGGGGGTTTGAATGAGCAGTTCTTC,CASSQVTGGLNEQFF
few,TRBJ1-2,-,TRBV6-6,TGTGCCAGCACTAAGGGAGAGAACTATGGCTACACCTTC,CASTKGENYGYTF
few,TRBJ1-4,-,TRBV7-9,TGTGCCAGCAGCTTATCGGGACTTAGCTGGGAAAAACTGTTTTTT,CASSLSGLSWEKLFF
few,TRBJ2-2,TRBD1,TRBV20-1,TGCAGTGCCTTACACAGGGGGCACACCGGGGAGCTGTTTTTT,CSALHRGHTGELFF
few,TRBJ1-4,-,TRBV4-3,TGCGCCAGCAGCCAAGCCCCTATGGGTGAAAAACTGTTTTTT,CASSQAPMGEKLFF
-,TRBJ2-3,-,TRBV4-2,TGTGCCAGCAGCCAAGATCTCTCGCCAGGGGATACGCAGTATTTT,CASSQDLSPGDTQYF
-,TRBJ2-1,-,TRBV19,TGTGCCAGTCACAGCCTGCTCTCCTACAATGAGCAGTTCTTC,CASHSLLSYNEQFF
-,TRBJ2-7,TRBD1,TRBV7-2,TGTGCCAGCAGCATCCAAACAGGGGTAGAGCAGTACTTC,CASSIQTGVEQYF
-,TRBJ2-7,TRBD2,TRBV20-1,TGCAGTGCTGGGGCTAGCGGGACCTACGAGCAGTACTTC,CSAGASGTYEQYF
few,TRBJ1-1,-,TRBV5-1,TGCGCCAGCAGCCCCACAGAAATGAACACTGAAGCTTTCTTT,CASSPTEMNTEAFF
-,TRBJ1-5,-,TRBV10-3,TGTGCCATCAGTGAGGGGGCAAGCAATCAGCCCCAGCATTTT,CAISEGASNQPQHF
few,TRBJ1-4,-,TRBV20-1,TGCAGTGCCGCCGGAACAACTAATGAAAAACTGTTTTTT,CSAAGTTNEKLFF
-,TRBJ2-1,-,TRBV7-6,TGTGCCAGCAGCCCCTCGCAGTTCTTC,CASSPSQFF
-,TRBJ1-1,-,TRBV6-1,TGTGCCAGCAGTGAGGCAGCGCACACTGAAGCTTTCTTT,CASSEAAHTEAFF
-,TRBJ1-5,-,TRBV6-4,TGTGCCGGGGGACGGCCATCCAATCAGCCCCAGCATTTT,CAGGRPSNQPQHF
-,TRBJ2-7,-,TRBV7-2,TGTGCCAGCAGCTTAGTGGGCGGGAATACCTACGAGCAGTACTTC,CASSLVGGNTYEQYF
-,TRBJ1-6,-,TRBV24-1,TGTGCCACCAGTGACTATAATACTTCCAGGGTTGAGAATTCACCCCTCCACTTT,CATSDYNTSRVENSPLHF
-,TRBJ2-1,TRBD1,TRBV25-1,TGTGCCAGCAGTGTGACAGGGGGCGGCTACAATGAGCAGTTCTTC,CASSVTGGGYNEQFF
few,TRBJ1-5,-,TRBV5-1,TGCGCCAGCAGCCCGGCGGGGAGTCAGCCCCAACATTTT,CASSPAGSQPQHF
-,TRBJ1-1,TRBD1,TRBV7-2,TGTGCCAGCAGCCGCGACAGGGGATTCGCTGAAGCTTTCTTT,CASSRDRGFAEAFF
-,TRBJ2-3,-,TRBV20-1,TGCAGTGCTAGAGGGGGATCCCTCGATCAATATTTT,CSARGGSLDQYF
few,TRBJ2-7,TRBD2,TRBV20-1,TGCAGTGCTTCCGGACTAGCGGGAGGGAGTTCTTTTACCTACGAGCAGTACTTC,CSASGLAGGSSFTYEQYF
few,TRBJ2-2,TRBD1,TRBV7-2,TGTGCCGCACACCGGGACAGGGGTGCGAACACCGGGGAGCTGTTTTTT,CAAHRDRGANTGELFF
-,TRBJ1-1,-,TRBV7-2,TGTGCCAGCAGCTTAGAAGGGGGTTATTACACTGAAGCTTTCTTT,CASSLEGGYYTEAFF
-,TRBJ1-2,TRBD1,TRBV6-6,TGTGCCAGCAGCCTTAGGACGACAGGGGTTAACTATGGCTACACCTTC,CASSLRTTGVNYGYTF
many,TRBJ2-5,-,TRBV11-2,TGTGCCAGCAGCTTAGACCTTCAAGGGGGGAGTGGCCAGTACTTC,CASSLDLQGGSGQYF
-,TRBJ2-5,-,TRBV7-2,TGTGCCAGCAGCTTAGGATTACTTAAAGAGACCCAGTACTTC,CASSLGLLKETQYF
-,TRBJ2-7,-,TRBV6-2/TRBV6-3,TGTGCCAGCAGTTACCCCGGGCGGAGCTCCTACGAGCAGTACTTC,CASSYPGRSSYEQYF
-,TRBJ2-5,-,TRBV9,TGTGCCAGCAGCGTAGGGGGGTATGGGTTCCAAGAGACCCAGTACTTC,CASSVGGYGFQETQYF
-,TRBJ2-7,-,TRBV7-2,TGTGCCAGCAGCTTACGGAGGAACGCCGAGCAGTACTTC,CASSLRRNAEQYF
-,TRBJ2-5,TRBD2,TRBV4-2,TGTGCCAGCAGCCCTAGCGGGGGGATATGGGAGACCCAGTACTTC,CASSPSGGIWETQYF
few,TRBJ2-3,TRBD1,TRBV7-6,TGTGCCTGCAGCCGGGGACAGGGGGTTACAGATACGCAGTATTTT,CACSRGQGVTDTQYF
-,TRBJ2-3,-,TRBV4-3,TGCGCCAGCAGCCAAGGGGGTGTAGGTTTGTCAGATACGCAGTATTTT,CASSQGGVGLSDTQYF
-,TRBJ2-3,TRBD1,TRBV30,TGTGCCTGGAGTACTACAGGGGGCGGGGATACGCAGTATTTT,CAWSTTGGGDTQYF
-,TRBJ2-1,-,TRBV24-1,TGTGCCACCAGTGAATCTAGCCAGAGCGAGCAGTTCTTC,CATSESSQSEQFF
-,TRBJ1-2,-,TRBV7-9,TGTGCCGGCAGCGCAGGGAGCTATGGCTACACCTTC,CAGSAGSYGYTF
few,TRBJ2-5,-,TRBV24-1,TGTGCCACCAGTGGAGAAGGGCAAGAGACCCAGTACTTC,CATSGEGQETQYF
few,TRBJ2-3,TRBD2,TRBV7-9,TGTGCCAGCAGCTGGACGGGAGGGGGGCAAAGAGATACGCAGTATTTT,CASSWTGGGQRDTQYF
-,TRBJ2-1,-,TRBV20-1,TGCAGTGCTAGAGCCTTAGCGGTGTCCTACAATGAGCAGTTCTTC,CSARALAVSYNEQFF